The next 9 T cell receptor beta chains were all read from a single sample in a study of T cell responses to AZD1222 COVID-19 vaccine. Repertoires were generated with immunoSEQ multiplex PCR, while TCRdb's copy carries only in-frame clones and drops some. The sample lists about 100,000 clones, roughly 84% seen once, with about 15% in the top ten. The specimen comprised peripheral blood, sampled on day 0 of AZD1222 vaccination. The receptor source for this set is an adult in good health.

J is TRBJ2-3 and V is TRBV3-1 (or the pseudogene TRBV3-2); D is possibly TRBD1 (5 bases). Deletions cut 4 bases from V and 1 base from J, with 15 bases between. Germline V lookup: CDR1 LGHDT, CDR2 YNNKEL (reference sequence). The CDR3 runs to 16 residues. The CDR3 DNA reads TGTGCCAGCAGCCCCGCGTGGAAAGGGGGCACAGATACGCAGTATTTT. The encoded protein is CASSPAWKGGTDTQYF.

The V gene is TRBV2, the J gene TRBJ2-5; 9 nucleotides agree with TRBD2. The CDR3 extends over 15 amino acids. Germline CDR1 SNHLY, CDR2 FYNNEI. The junction had 7 bases not matched to a gene; V was cut back by 3 bases and J by 5 bases. CDR3 region: CASSDSASGIETQYF. Written as DNA, the CDR3 is TGTGCCAGCAGTGACTCGGCTAGCGGGATTGAGACCCAGTACTTC.

This clone has just one count. The chain links TRBV19 to TRBJ2-1; D might be TRBD1 (5 bases). The CDR3 has 15 residues. Trimming took 6 bases from V and 1 from J, leaving 13 bases between them. The V gene's germline CDR1 is LNHDA and CDR2 SQIVND (reference sequence). Written as DNA, the CDR3 is TGTGCCAGTAGCAGTCAGGGATTGTCCTACAATGAGCAGTTCTTC. Protein sequence: CASSSQGLSYNEQFF.

The genes are TRBV2 and TRBJ1-4; D is ambiguous. Germline V lookup: CDR1 SNHLY, CDR2 FYNNEI. With 6 bases removed from V and 5 bases from J, the gap between germline ends came to 13 bases. The CDR3 is made up of 14 amino acids. The CDR3 is CASSGNHANEKLFF. Here the CDR3 DNA reads TGTGCCAGCAGCGGGAACCACGCGAATGAAAAACTGTTTTTT.

J is TRBJ2-3 and V is TRBV5-8; D remains unclear. Trimming shortened V by 2 bases and J by 0 bases, and 10 bases separated the two germline ends. This CDR3 has 15 amino acids. CDR1 and CDR2 from the germline V gene are SGHTS and YDEGEE. For the CDR3, the DNA is TGTGCCAGCAGCTTTTCAACGGTGAGCACAGATACGCAGTATTTT. Residues: CASSFSTVSTDTQYF. The full variable domain, rest sourced from reference TRBV5-8 and TRBJ2-3, is EAGVTQSPTHLIKTRGQQATLRCSPISGHTSVYWYQQALGLGLQFLLWYDEGEERNRGNFPPRFSGRQFPNYSSELNVNALELEDSALYLCASSFSTVSTDTQYFGPGTRLTVL.

This clone was observed a few times. The gene calls are TRBV7-9 and TRBJ2-7; D is ambiguous. Germline V gives CDR1 SEHNR, CDR2 FQNEAQ (reference sequence). CDR3 length: 16 amino acids. V shed 4 bases and J shed 2 bases, with 18 bases lying between them. CDR3 nucleotides: TGTGCCAGCAGCTCCCCTATGGGTGCCGCTACCTACGAGCAGTACTTC. This gives the protein CASSSPMGAATYEQYF.

J is TRBJ2-1 and V is TRBV5-1; 7 bases line up with TRBD2. J lost 10 bases, V lost 4 bases, and 8 bases had no gene match. The CDR3 has 13 amino acids. Germline assignment: CDR1 SGHRS and CDR2 YFSETQ. CDR3 residues: CASSPLAGGEQFF. The CDR3 DNA is TGCGCCAGCAGCCCCTTAGCGGGTGGGGAGCAGTTCTTC. The full variable domain, its missing parts supplied by reference TRBV5-1 and TRBJ2-1, is KAGVTQTPRYLIKTRGQQVTLSCSPISGHRSVSWYQQTPGQGLQFLFEYFSETQRNKGNFPGRFSGRQFSNSRSEMNVSTLELGDSALYLCASSPLAGGEQFFGPGTRLTVL.

V is TRBV30 and J is TRBJ2-7; 10 positions agree with TRBD1. This CDR3 spans 12 amino acids. V was pared by 8 bases and J by 6 bases, with 7 bases of the junction left unmatched. Germline V CDR1 and CDR2: GTSNPN, SVGIG (reference sequence). CDR3 sequence reads: CAGPGQGSEQYF. The CDR3 coding sequence is TGTGCCGGCCCGGGACAGGGGAGCGAGCAGTACTTC.

The chain employs TRBV19 and TRBJ2-1, with D perhaps matching TRBD1 (6 bases). The CDR3 has 11 amino acids. The germline V gene encodes CDR1 LNHDA and CDR2 SQIVND (reference sequence). V was clipped by 3 bases and J by 10 bases, with 7 bases between them. The CDR3 sequence: CASSIQGEQFF. For the CDR3, the DNA is TGTGCCAGTAGTATCCAGGGGGAGCAGTTCTTC. The variable domain in full, with the rest retrieved from reference TRBV19 and TRBJ2-1, is DGGITQSPKYLFRKEGQNVTLSCEQNLNHDAMYWYRQDPGQGLRLIYYSQIVNDFQKGDIAEGYSVSREKKESFPLTVTSAQKNPTAFYLCASSIQGEQFFGPGTRLTVL.